The rows below give T cell receptor beta chains drawn from one sample of a study of cytomegalovirus exposure and HLA in healthy donors. Here immunoSEQ multiplex PCR was the method, and the copy in TCRdb shows in-frame clones only, minus some. The data show 100,000 to 150,000 clones, 72% seen once. The material sequenced was PBMCs. The receptors originated from a man aged 25-45 years in good health and CMV-seronegative. Both conserved end residues are part of each CDR3. A D gene is named only where the DNA matches it firmly. Expanded clones are given a class, and other clones once, few, many or no size at all.

>TRBD1|TRBJ1-1|NA|TRBV4-3
TGCGCCAGCAGCCAAGCCCTAGACAGGGCTCTGGAAGCTTTCTTT
CASSQALDRALEAFF
>TRBD1|TRBJ1-1|once|TRBV5-1
TGCGCCAGCAGCTCCGGGACAGGGGGAATGAACACTGAAGCTTTCTTT
CASSSGTGGMNTEAFF
>TRBD1|TRBJ2-7|once|TRBV6-6
TGTGCCAGCAGTTGGACAGGGGTCTACGAGCAGTACTTC
CASSWTGVYEQYF
>TRBD1|TRBJ2-7|few|TRBV27
TGTGCCAGCAGTCAGGGGGCGGGCTACGAGCAGTACTTC
CASSQGAGYEQYF
>TRBD1|TRBJ1-1|few|TRBV2
TGTGCCAGCAGTACCGGGACAGGGCTCCAAAACACTGAAGCTTTCTTT
CASSTGTGLQNTEAFF
>NA|TRBJ2-7|once|TRBV6-1
TGTGCCAGCAGTGAAGGGAGGGATTGGATCTACGAGCAGTACTTC
CASSEGRDWIYEQYF
>NA|TRBJ1-1|NA|TRBV4-2
TGTGCCAGCAGCCAACTGAGGGCTGAAGCTTTCTTT
CASSQLRAEAFF
>NA|TRBJ2-2|NA|TRBV7-3
TGTGCCAGCCGGGACACCCCGTCCACCGGGGAGCTGTTTTTT
CASRDTPSTGELFF
>TRBD2|TRBJ2-3|few|TRBV7-2
TGTGCCAGCAGCCGACGGACTAGCGGGGCCTCTAGCACAGATACGCAGTATTTT
CASSRRTSGASSTDTQYF
>NA|TRBJ1-1|NA|TRBV5-1
TGCGCCAGCAGCTTCGGGAACACTGAAGCTTTCTTT
CASSFGNTEAFF
>TRBD2|TRBJ2-5|NA|TRBV2
TGTGCCAGTACCTTGGGACTAGCGGGGGGGCGAGAAGAGACCCAGTACTTC
CASTLGLAGGREETQYF
>NA|TRBJ1-1|once|TRBV5-6
TGTGCCAGCAGCTGGGGGACTGGTTCTCAAGCTTTCTTT
CASSWGTGSQAFF
>NA|TRBJ2-7|NA|TRBV13
TGTGCCAGCAGCTTAGGCGGGGTCTACGAGCAGTACTTC
CASSLGGVYEQYF
>TRBD1|TRBJ2-7|NA|TRBV6-1
TGTGCCAGCAGAGCGACAGGGGTCTACGAGCAGTACTTC
CASRATGVYEQYF
>NA|TRBJ1-3|NA|TRBV13
TGTGCCAGCAGCTTAGGGAGCTCTGGAAACACCATATATTTT
CASSLGSSGNTIYF
>NA|TRBJ1-5|once|TRBV5-6
TGTGCCAGCAGCTTGGCTGGTTACAACCACCAGATAAGTCAGCCCCAGCATTTT
CASSLAGYNHQISQPQHF
>NA|TRBJ2-4|NA|TRBV28
TGTGCCAGCAGTTTAGGCATTCTAGCCAAAAACATTCAGTACTTC
CASSLGILAKNIQYF
>TRBD1|TRBJ2-7|NA|TRBV4-2
TGTGCCAGCAGCCAAGCCTGGAGACAGGGTGTGTACGAGCAGTACTTC
CASSQAWRQGVYEQYF
>TRBD2|TRBJ2-5|NA|TRBV5-1
TGCGCCAGCAGGTCACAGCCGGGACTAGCTCAACAAGAGACCCAGTACTTC
CASRSQPGLAQQETQYF
>NA|TRBJ2-1|NA|TRBV7-9
TGTTCCAGCAGCGCCAGCAGGGGACGGTACAATGAGCAGTTCTTC
CSSSASRGRYNEQFF
>NA|TRBJ2-7|few|TRBV30
TGTGCCTGGAGTGTCAGGCAGTCAAAGCAGTACTTC
CAWSVRQSKQYF
>TRBD1|TRBJ1-2|NA|TRBV7-8
TGTGCCAGCAGCTTCGCCGGGACAGGTGGTGACTATGGCTACACCTTC
CASSFAGTGGDYGYTF
>NA|TRBJ2-7|NA|TRBV5-4
TGTGCCAGCAGCCCCGGACATACCTACGAGCAGTACTTC
CASSPGHTYEQYF
>TRBD2|TRBJ2-3|NA|TRBV5-1
TGCGCCAGCAGCTTAAGATTAGCGGGGTACTCAGATACGCAGTATTTT
CASSLRLAGYSDTQYF
>TRBD1|TRBJ1-2|NA|TRBV19
TGTGCCAGTAGTACCGGGACAGCACCTAACTATGGCTACACCTTC
CASSTGTAPNYGYTF
>NA|TRBJ1-5|NA|TRBV28
TGTGCCACCCACTCTCCAGGGGATCCCCAGCATTTT
CATHSPGDPQHF
>NA|TRBJ1-1|NA|TRBV5-1
TGCGCCAGCAGCCCGCGGGGGGGAAGGAACACTGAAGCTTTCTTT
CASSPRGGRNTEAFF
>NA|TRBJ1-2|NA|TRBV5-1
TGCGCCAGCGGCCTAGGGAGGTATGGCTACACCTTC
CASGLGRYGYTF
>NA|TRBJ1-2|NA|TRBV6-1
TGTGCCAGCAGCAAGGAGGTGCGGGGGCATGGCTACACCTTC
CASSKEVRGHGYTF
>NA|TRBJ2-5|NA|TRBV6-1
TGTGCCACCCACCGGGGAGAGACCCAGTACTTC
CATHRGETQYF
>NA|TRBJ2-7|once|TRBV27
TGTGCCAGCAGTCCCAACTATCACGCCTACGAGCAGTACTTC
CASSPNYHAYEQYF
>NA|TRBJ2-3|NA|TRBV18
TGTGCCAGCTCACCGTTCGGCACAGATACGCAGTATTTT
CASSPFGTDTQYF
>TRBD2|TRBJ2-5|NA|TRBV18
TGTGCCAGCTCACCAACTAGCGGGGAGGAGACCCAGTACTTC
CASSPTSGEETQYF